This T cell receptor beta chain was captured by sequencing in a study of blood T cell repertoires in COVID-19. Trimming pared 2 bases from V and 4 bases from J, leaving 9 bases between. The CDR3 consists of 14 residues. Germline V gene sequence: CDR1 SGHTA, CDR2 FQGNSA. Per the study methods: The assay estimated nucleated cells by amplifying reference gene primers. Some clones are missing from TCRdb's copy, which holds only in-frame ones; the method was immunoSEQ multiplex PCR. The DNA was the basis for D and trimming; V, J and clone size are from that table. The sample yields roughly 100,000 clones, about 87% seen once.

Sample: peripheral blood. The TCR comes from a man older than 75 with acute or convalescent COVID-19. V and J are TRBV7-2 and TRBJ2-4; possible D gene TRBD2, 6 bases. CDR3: CASSLRDWKNIQYF. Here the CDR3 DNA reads TGTGCCAGCAGCTTACGGGACTGGAAAAACATTCAGTACTTC.